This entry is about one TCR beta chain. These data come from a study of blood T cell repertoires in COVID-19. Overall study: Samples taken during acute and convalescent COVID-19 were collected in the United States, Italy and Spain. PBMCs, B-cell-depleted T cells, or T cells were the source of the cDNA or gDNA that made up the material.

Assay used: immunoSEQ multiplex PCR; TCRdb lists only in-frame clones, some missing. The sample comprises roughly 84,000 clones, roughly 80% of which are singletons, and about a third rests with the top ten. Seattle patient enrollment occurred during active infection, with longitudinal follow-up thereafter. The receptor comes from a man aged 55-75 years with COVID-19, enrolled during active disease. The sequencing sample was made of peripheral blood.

The CDR3 sequence is CASSWDRDQPQHF. CDR3 coding DNA: TGTGCCAGCAGCTGGGACAGGGATCAGCCCCAGCATTTT. The rearrangement links TRBV7-6 to TRBJ1-5; 9 nucleotides align to TRBD1. Germline V gene data show CDR1 as SGHVS and CDR2 as FNYEAQ. CDR3 length equals 13 residues. Trimming cost V 4 bases and J 5 bases; bases outside gene matches: 0.